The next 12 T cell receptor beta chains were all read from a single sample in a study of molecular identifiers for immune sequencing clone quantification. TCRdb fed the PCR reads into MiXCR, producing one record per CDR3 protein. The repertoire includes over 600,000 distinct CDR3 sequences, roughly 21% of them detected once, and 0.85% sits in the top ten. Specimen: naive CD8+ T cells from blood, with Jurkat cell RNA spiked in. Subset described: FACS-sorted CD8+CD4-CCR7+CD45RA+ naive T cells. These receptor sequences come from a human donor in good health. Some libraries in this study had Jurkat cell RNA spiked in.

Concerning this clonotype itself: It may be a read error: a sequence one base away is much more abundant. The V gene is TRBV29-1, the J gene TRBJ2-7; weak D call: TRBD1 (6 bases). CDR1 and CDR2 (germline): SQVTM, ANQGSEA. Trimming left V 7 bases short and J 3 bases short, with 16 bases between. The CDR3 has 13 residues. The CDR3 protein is CSAVRTANYEQYF. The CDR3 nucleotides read TGCAGCGCTGTTAGGACAGCAAACTACGAGCAGTACTTC.

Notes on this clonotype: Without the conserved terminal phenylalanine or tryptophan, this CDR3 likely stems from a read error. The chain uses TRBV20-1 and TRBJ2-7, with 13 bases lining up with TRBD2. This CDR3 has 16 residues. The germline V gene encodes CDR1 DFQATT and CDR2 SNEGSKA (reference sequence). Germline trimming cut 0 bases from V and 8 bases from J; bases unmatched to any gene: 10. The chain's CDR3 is CSARDLTSGRASKQYL. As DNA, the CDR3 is TGCAGTGCTAGAGATTTAACTAGCGGGAGGGCCTCCAAGCAGTACCTC.

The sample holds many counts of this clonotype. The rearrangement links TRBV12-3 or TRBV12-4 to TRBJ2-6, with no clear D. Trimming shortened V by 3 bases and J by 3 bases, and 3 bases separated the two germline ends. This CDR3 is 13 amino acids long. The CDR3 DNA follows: TGTGCCAGCAGTTTGATTGGGGCCAACGTCCTGACTTTC. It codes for CASSLIGANVLTF.

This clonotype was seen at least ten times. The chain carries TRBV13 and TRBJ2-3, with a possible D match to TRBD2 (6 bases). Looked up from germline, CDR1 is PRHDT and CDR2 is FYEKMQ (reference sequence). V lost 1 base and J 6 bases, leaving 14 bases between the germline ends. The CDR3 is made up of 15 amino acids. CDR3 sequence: CASSLDRGRIDTQYF. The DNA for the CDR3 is TGTGCCAGCAGCTTAGACCGGGGGAGGATTGATACGCAGTATTTT.

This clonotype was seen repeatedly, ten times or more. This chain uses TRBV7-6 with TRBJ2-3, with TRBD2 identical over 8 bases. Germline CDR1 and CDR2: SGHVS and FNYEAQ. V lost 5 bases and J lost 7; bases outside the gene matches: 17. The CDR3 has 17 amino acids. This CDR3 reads CASSPSLAGEPSYTQYF. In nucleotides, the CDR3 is TGTGCCAGCAGCCCCTCGCTAGCGGGTGAACCCAGCTATACGCAGTATTTT.

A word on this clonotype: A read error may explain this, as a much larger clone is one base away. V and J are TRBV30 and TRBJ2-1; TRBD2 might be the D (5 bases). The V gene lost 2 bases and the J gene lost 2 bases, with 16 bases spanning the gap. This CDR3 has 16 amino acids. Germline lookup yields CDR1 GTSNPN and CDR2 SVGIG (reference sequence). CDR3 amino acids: CAWSQPRASPYNEQFF. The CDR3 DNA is TGTGCCTGGAGTCAACCGAGGGCGTCACCCTACAATGAGCAGTTCTTC.

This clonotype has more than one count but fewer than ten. The CDR3 DNA reads TGTGCCAGCAGTCCGGGCCAGGGCTTTAATACGCAGTATTTT. It codes for CASSPGQGFNTQYF. The rearrangement uses TRBV12-3 or TRBV12-4 and TRBJ2-3; perhaps TRBD1 as D (5 bases). CDR3 length: 14 amino acids. The V end was cut by 5 bases, the J end by 7 bases, with 16 bases between.

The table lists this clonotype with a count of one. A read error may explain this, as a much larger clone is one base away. The CDR3 region has the DNA TGTGCCGGCAGTGACCGTGCGGGGATTGAAGCTTTCTTT. It translates to CAGSDRAGIEAFF. This chain connects TRBV6-1 to TRBJ1-1; D is undetermined. This CDR3 has 13 amino acids. CDR1 MNHNS and CDR2 SASEGT come from the germline V gene.

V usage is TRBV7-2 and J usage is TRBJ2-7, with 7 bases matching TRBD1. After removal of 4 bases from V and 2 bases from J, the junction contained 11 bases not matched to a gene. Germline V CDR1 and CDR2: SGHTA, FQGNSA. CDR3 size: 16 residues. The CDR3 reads CASSSAPQGFPYEQYF. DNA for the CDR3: TGTGCCAGCAGCTCTGCCCCACAGGGGTTCCCCTACGAGCAGTACTTC.

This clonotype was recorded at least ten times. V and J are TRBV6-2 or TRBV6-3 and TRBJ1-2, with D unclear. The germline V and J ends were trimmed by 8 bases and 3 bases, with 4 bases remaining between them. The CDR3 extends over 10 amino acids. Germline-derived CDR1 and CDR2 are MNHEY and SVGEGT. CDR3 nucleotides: TGTGCCAGCGGTGACTATGGCTACACCTTC. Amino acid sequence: CASGDYGYTF.

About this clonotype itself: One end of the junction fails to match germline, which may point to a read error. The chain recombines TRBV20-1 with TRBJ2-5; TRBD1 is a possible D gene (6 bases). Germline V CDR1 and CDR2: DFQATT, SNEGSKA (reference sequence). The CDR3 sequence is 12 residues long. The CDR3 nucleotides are TGCAGTGCTAGGGACAGAAAAGAGGCCCAGTACTTC. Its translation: CSARDRKEAQYF.

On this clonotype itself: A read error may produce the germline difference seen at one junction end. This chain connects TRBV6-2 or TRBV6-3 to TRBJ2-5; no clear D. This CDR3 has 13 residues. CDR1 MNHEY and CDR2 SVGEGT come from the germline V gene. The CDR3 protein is CASSYGYQETRYF. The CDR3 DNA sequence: TGTGCCAGCAGTTACGGCTACCAAGAGACCCGGTACTTC.